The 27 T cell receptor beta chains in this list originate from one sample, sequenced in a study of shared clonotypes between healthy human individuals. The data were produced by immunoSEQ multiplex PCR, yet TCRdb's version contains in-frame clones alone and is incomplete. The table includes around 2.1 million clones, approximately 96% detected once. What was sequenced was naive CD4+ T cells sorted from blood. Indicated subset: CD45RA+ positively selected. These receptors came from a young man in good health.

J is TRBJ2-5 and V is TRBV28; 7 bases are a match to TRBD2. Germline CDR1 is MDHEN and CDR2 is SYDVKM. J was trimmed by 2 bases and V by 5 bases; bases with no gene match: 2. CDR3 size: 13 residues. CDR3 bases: TGTGCCAGCAGTGGTAGCGGGCAAGAGACCCAGTACTTC. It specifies CASSGSGQETQYF.

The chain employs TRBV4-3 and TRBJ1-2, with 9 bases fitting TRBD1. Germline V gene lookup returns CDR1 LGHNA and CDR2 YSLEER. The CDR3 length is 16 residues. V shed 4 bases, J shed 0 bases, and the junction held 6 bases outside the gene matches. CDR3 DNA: TGCGCCAGCAGCCGCGACAGGGGGGCGGCTAACTATGGCTACACCTTC. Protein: CASSRDRGAANYGYTF.

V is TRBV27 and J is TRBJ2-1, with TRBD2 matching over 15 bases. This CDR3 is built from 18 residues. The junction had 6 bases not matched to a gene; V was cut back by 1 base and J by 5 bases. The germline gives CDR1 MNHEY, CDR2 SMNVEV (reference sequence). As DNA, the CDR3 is TGTGCCAGCAGTTTATATGGACTAGCGGGGGGGTCTAACAATGAGCAGTTCTTC. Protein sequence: CASSLYGLAGGSNNEQFF.

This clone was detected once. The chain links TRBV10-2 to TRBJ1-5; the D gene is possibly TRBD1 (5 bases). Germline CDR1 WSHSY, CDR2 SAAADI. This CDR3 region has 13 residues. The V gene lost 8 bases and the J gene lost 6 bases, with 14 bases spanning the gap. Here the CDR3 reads CASGQGYLQPQHF. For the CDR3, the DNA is TGCGCCAGCGGCCAGGGCTATCTTCAGCCCCAGCATTTT.

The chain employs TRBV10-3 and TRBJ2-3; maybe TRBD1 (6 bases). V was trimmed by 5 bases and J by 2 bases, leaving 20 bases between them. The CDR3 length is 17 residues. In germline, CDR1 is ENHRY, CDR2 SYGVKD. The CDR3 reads CAISSHPLGAVTDTQYF. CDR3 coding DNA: TGTGCCATCAGTTCCCATCCTCTGGGGGCGGTCACAGATACGCAGTATTTT.

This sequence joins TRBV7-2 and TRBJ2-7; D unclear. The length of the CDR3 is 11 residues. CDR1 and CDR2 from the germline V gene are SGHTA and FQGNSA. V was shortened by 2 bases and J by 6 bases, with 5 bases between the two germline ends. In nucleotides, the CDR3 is TGTGCCAGCAGCTTATTTCGCGAGCAGTACTTC. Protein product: CASSLFREQYF.

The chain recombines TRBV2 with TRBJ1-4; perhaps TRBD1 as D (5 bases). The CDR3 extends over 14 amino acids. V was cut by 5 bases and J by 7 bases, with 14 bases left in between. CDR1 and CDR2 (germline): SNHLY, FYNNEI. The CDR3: CASSIRAVGEKLFF. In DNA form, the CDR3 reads TGTGCCAGCAGTATCAGGGCCGTGGGTGAAAAACTGTTTTTT. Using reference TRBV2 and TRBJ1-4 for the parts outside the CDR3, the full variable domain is EPEVTQTPSHQVTQMGQEVILRCVPISNHLYFYWYRQILGQKVEFLVSFYNNEISEKSEIFDDQFSVERPDGSNFTLKIRSTKLEDSAMYFCASSIRAVGEKLFFGSGTQLSVL.

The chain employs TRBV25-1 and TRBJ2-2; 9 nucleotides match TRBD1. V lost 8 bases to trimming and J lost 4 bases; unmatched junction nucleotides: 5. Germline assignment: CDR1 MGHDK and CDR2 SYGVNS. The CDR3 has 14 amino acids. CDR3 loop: CASGRQGVTGELFF. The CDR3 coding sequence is TGTGCCAGCGGAAGACAGGGGGTCACCGGGGAGCTGTTTTTT.

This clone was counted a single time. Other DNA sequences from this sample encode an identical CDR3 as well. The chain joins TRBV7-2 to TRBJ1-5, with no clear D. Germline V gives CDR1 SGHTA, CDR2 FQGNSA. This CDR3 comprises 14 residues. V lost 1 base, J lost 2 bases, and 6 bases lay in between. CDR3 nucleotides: TGTGCCAGCAGCTTAGATTCGGGCAATCAGCCCCAGCATTTT. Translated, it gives CASSLDSGNQPQHF.

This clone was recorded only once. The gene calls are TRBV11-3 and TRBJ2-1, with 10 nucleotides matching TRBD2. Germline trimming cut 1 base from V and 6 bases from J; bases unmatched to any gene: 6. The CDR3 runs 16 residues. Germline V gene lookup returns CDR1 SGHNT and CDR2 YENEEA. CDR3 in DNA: TGTGCCAGCAGCTTAGGCCTAGCGGGGGCGCCCAATGAGCAGTTCTTC. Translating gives CASSLGLAGAPNEQFF. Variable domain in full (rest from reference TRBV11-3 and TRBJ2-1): EAGVVQSPRYKIIEKKQPVAFWCNPISGHNTLYWYLQNLGQGPELLIRYENEEAVDDSQLPKDRFSAERLKGVDSTLKIQPAELGDSAVYLCASSLGLAGAPNEQFFGPGTRLTVL.

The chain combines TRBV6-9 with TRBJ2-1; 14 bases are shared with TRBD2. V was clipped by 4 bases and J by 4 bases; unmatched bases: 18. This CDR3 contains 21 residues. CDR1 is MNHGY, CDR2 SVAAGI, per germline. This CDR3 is CASSCHLDNGTSGSPYNEQFF. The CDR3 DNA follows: TGTGCCAGCAGTTGCCACCTGGACAACGGGACTAGCGGGAGTCCTTACAATGAGCAGTTCTTC.

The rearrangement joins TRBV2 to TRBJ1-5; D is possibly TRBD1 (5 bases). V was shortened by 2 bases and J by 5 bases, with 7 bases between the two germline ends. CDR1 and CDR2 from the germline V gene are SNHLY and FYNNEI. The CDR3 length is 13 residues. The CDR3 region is CASSEQGYQPQHF. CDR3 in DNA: TGTGCCAGCAGTGAACAGGGATATCAGCCCCAGCATTTT. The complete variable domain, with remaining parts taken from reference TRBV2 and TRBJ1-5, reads EPEVTQTPSHQVTQMGQEVILRCVPISNHLYFYWYRQILGQKVEFLVSFYNNEISEKSEIFDDQFSVERPDGSNFTLKIRSTKLEDSAMYFCASSEQGYQPQHFGDGTRLSIL.

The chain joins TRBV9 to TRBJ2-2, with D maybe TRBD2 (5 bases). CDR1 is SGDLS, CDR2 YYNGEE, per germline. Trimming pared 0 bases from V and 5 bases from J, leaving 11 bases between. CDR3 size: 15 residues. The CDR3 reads CASSVVGLPTGELFF. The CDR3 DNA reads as TGTGCCAGCAGCGTAGTTGGACTCCCAACCGGGGAGCTGTTTTTT. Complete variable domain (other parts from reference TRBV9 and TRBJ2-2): DSGVTQTPKHLITATGQRVTLRCSPRSGDLSVYWYQQSLDQGLQFLIQYYNGEERAKGNILERFSAQQFPDLHSELNLSSLELGDSALYFCASSVVGLPTGELFFGEGSRLTVL.

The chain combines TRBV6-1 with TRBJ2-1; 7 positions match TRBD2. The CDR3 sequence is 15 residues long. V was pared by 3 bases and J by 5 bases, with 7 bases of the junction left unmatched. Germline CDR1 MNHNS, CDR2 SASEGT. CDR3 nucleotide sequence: TGTGCCAGCAGTGACCCGACTAGCCTCCACAATGAGCAGTTCTTC. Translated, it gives CASSDPTSLHNEQFF.

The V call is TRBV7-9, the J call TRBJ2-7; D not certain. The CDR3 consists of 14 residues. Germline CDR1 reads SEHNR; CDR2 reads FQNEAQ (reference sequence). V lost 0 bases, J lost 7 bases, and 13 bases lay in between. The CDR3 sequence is CASSLAPGPGEQYF. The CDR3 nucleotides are TGTGCCAGCAGCTTAGCCCCAGGCCCTGGGGAGCAGTACTTC.

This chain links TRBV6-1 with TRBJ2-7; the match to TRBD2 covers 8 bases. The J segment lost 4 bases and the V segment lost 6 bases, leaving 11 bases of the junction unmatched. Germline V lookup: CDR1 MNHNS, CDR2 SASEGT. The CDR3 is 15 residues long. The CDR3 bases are TGTGCCAGCAGGGGCACTAGCGGACTAGATTACGAGCAGTACTTC. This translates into CASRGTSGLDYEQYF.

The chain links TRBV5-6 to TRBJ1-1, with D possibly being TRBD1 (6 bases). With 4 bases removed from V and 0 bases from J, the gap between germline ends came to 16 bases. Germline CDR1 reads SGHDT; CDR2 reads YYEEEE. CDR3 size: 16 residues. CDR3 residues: CASSPRGQLMNTEAFF. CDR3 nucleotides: TGTGCCAGCAGCCCCCGAGGACAGCTTATGAACACTGAAGCTTTCTTT.

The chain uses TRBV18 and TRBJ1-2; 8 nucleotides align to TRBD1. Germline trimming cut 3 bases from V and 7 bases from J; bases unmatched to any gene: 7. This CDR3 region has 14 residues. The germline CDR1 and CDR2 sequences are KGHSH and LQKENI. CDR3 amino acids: CASSPPAGGLGYTF. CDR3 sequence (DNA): TGTGCCAGCTCACCCCCGGCAGGGGGCCTTGGCTACACCTTC.

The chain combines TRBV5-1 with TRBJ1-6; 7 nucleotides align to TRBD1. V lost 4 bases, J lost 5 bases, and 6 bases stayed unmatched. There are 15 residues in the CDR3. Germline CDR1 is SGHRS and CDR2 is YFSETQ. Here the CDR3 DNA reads TGCGCCAGCAGCCCGCAGACAGGGAATAATTCACCCCTCCACTTT. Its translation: CASSPQTGNNSPLHF.

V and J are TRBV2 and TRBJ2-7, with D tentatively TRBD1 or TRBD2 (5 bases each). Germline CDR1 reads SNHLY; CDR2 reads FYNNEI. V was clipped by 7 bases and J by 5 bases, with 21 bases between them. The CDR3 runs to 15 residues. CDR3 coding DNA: TGTGCCAGCATAGACCACTGGACGGGACCCAACGAGCAGTACTTC. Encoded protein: CASIDHWTGPNEQYF.

The CDR3 bases are TGTGCCAGCTCACCCCTTGCAAGTATCAATCAGCCCCAGCATTTT. Its translation is CASSPLASINQPQHF. The chain is built from TRBV18 and TRBJ1-5; D ambiguous. Germline CDR1 reads KGHSH; CDR2 reads LQKENI. Trimming removed 3 bases from V and 3 bases from J, with 12 bases in between. The CDR3 runs 15 residues. The full variable domain, its missing parts supplied by reference TRBV18 and TRBJ1-5, is NAGVMQNPRHLVRRRGQEARLRCSPMKGHSHVYWYRQLPEEGLKFMVYLQKENIIDESGMPKERFSAEFPKEGPSILRIQQVVRGDSAAYFCASSPLASINQPQHFGDGTRLSIL.

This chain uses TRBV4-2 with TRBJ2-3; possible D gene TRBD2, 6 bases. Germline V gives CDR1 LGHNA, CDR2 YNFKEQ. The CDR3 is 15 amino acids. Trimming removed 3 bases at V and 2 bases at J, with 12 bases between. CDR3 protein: CASSQRGDLTDTQYF. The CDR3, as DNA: TGTGCCAGCAGCCAGCGCGGGGACCTCACAGATACGCAGTATTTT.

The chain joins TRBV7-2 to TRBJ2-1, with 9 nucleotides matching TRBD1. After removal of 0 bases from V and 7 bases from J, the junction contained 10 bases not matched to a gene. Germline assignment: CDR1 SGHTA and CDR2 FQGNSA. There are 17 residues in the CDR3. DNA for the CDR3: TGTGCCAGCAGCTTAGCAGCGAGGGACAGGGCAAGTAATGAGCAGTTCTTC. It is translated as CASSLAARDRASNEQFF.

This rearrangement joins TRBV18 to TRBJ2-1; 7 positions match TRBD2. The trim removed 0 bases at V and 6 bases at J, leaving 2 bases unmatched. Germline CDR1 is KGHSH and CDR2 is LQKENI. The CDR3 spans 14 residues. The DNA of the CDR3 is TGTGCCAGCTCACCACCAGGGAGGGTCAATGAGCAGTTCTTC. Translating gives CASSPPGRVNEQFF. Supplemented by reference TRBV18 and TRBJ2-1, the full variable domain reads NAGVMQNPRHLVRRRGQEARLRCSPMKGHSHVYWYRQLPEEGLKFMVYLQKENIIDESGMPKERFSAEFPKEGPSILRIQQVVRGDSAAYFCASSPPGRVNEQFFGPGTRLTVL.

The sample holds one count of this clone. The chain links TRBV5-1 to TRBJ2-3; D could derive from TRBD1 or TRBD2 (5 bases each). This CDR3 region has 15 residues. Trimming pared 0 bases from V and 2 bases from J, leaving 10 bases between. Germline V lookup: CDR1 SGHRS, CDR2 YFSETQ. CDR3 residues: CASSLAAGTTDTQYF. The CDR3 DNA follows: TGCGCCAGCAGCTTGGCAGCAGGGACCACAGATACGCAGTATTTT. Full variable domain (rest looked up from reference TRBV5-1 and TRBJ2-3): KAGVTQTPRYLIKTRGQQVTLSCSPISGHRSVSWYQQTPGQGLQFLFEYFSETQRNKGNFPGRFSGRQFSNSRSEMNVSTLELGDSALYLCASSLAAGTTDTQYFGPGTRLTVL.

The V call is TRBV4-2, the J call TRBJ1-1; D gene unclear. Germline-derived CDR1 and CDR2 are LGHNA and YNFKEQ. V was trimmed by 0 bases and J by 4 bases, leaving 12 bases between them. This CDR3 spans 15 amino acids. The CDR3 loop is CASSQDRGMGTEAFF. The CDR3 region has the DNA TGTGCCAGCAGCCAAGATCGGGGAATGGGCACTGAAGCTTTCTTT.

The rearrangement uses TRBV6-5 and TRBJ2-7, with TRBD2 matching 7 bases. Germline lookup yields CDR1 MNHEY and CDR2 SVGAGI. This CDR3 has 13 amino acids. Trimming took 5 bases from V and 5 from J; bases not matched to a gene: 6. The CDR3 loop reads CASSRGGANEQYF. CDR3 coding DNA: TGTGCCAGCAGTCGGGGAGGGGCGAACGAGCAGTACTTC.